These 28 T cell receptor beta chains share one sample of origin, sequenced in a study of CD8+ T cells in alopecia areata. RNA was extracted and reverse transcribed into cDNA as the sequencing template. Clones were read by immunoSEQ multiplex PCR, and TCRdb kept only the in-frame ones, dropping some. This sample has under 300,000 clones, with roughly 60% found just once. The treatment here: oral pan-JAK inhibitor, 5-10 mg twice daily. This sample comprised CD4+ T cells sorted from blood, obtained around week 53, from a patient treated with tofacitinib. Receptors originate from a human donor with alopecia areata.

The rearrangement uses TRBV30 and TRBJ1-2; D remains unclear. The ends were cut back, 4 bases at V and 7 bases at J, with 10 bases in the middle. Germline V lookup: CDR1 GTSNPN, CDR2 SVGIG (reference sequence). The CDR3 contains 11 residues. The CDR3 DNA reads TGTGCCTGGAAAGGAGGCCGTGGCTACACCTTC. It specifies CAWKGGRGYTF.

This clone was recorded a few times. The same CDR3 also results from other DNA sequences found in this sample. This chain joins TRBV5-1 and TRBJ2-1; 8 bases line up with TRBD2. This CDR3 is built from 13 residues. Germline V lookup: CDR1 SGHRS, CDR2 YFSETQ. Trimming took 5 bases from V and 3 from J; bases not matched to a gene: 1. In DNA form, the CDR3 reads TGCGCCAGCAGAAGCGGGAGCTACAATGAGCAGTTCTTC. It specifies CASRSGSYNEQFF.

This chain uses TRBV29-1 with TRBJ1-1, with D possibly TRBD1 on 6 matching bases. CDR1 and CDR2 from the germline V gene are SQVTM and ANQGSEA. V was clipped by 3 bases and J by 8 bases, with 16 bases between them. The CDR3 is 13 residues long. CDR3 in DNA: TGCAGCGTTGACCTGGGGGGGGGCGGCGAAGCTTTCTTT. This gives the protein CSVDLGGGGEAFF.

This clone was observed a few times. Here the CDR3 reads CASSSETGGKAFF. The CDR3 coding sequence is TGTGCCAGCAGCTCAGAGACAGGGGGAAAAGCTTTCTTT. The rearrangement joins TRBV7-9 to TRBJ1-1; 9 nucleotides match TRBD1. The germline gives CDR1 SEHNR, CDR2 FQNEAQ (reference sequence). Germline trimming cut 4 bases from V and 9 bases from J; bases unmatched to any gene: 6. The CDR3 has 13 amino acids.

This clone was seen at least ten times. V and J are TRBV7-2 and TRBJ1-6, with TRBD1 as a possible D gene (6 bases). Trimming took off 2 bases at V and 15 bases at J, with 20 bases between the two ends. The V gene's germline CDR1 is SGHTA and CDR2 FQGNSA. The CDR3 has 15 amino acids. CDR3 residues: CASSLSPGTKGDLHF. The CDR3 coding sequence is TGTGCCAGCAGCTTATCCCCCGGGACAAAGGGTGACCTCCACTTT.

The chain has TRBV5-1 and TRBJ1-2; D is unclear. This CDR3 is 14 amino acids long. Germline CDR1 SGHRS, CDR2 YFSETQ. V lost 4 bases and J 8 bases, leaving 18 bases between the germline ends. The chain's CDR3 is CASSPSARLEGYTF. CDR3 sequence (DNA): TGCGCCAGCAGCCCTTCCGCCAGACTGGAAGGCTACACCTTC.

This rearrangement joins TRBV29-1 to TRBJ1-1; D not certain. CDR1 is SQVTM, CDR2 ANQGSEA, per germline. CDR3 length: 16 residues. V lost 7 bases and J lost 1, with 22 bases in between. The CDR3 region is CSARRAKDGKNTEAFF. CDR3 nucleotides: TGCAGCGCACGACGAGCTAAGGACGGCAAGAACACTGAAGCTTTCTTT.

In nucleotides, the CDR3 is TGTGCCACCAGCTTACGGGCCGATCAAGAGACCCAGTACTTC. Protein: CATSLRADQETQYF. The chain links TRBV15 to TRBJ2-5; unclear D gene. The germline V gene has CDR1 LNHNV and CDR2 YYDKDF (reference sequence). Trimming pared 5 bases from V and 2 bases from J, leaving 12 bases between. This CDR3 is built from 14 residues.

This clone was recorded a few times. The chain joins TRBV5-1 to TRBJ2-1, with D possibly matching TRBD2 (6 bases). The germline V gene has CDR1 SGHRS and CDR2 YFSETQ. V lost 7 bases and J lost 5, with 13 bases in between. CDR3 length: 13 residues. The CDR3 coding sequence is TGCGCCAGCGGACGGACGGGAGACAATGAGCAGTTCTTC. This encodes CASGRTGDNEQFF. Full variable domain (outside the CDR3, taken from reference TRBV5-1 and TRBJ2-1): KAGVTQTPRYLIKTRGQQVTLSCSPISGHRSVSWYQQTPGQGLQFLFEYFSETQRNKGNFPGRFSGRQFSNSRSEMNVSTLELGDSALYLCASGRTGDNEQFFGPGTRLTVL.

This chain connects TRBV19 to TRBJ2-2, with 7 bases matching TRBD1. In germline, CDR1 is LNHDA, CDR2 SQIVND (reference sequence). V dropped 4 bases and J dropped 4; count of bases not matched to a gene: 6. This CDR3 contains 15 residues. CDR3 bases: TGTGCCAGTAGTAAAACAGGGGCCGGCACCGGGGAGCTGTTTTTT. Translated, it gives CASSKTGAGTGELFF.

The genes are TRBV5-4 and TRBJ1-1, with D unresolved. This CDR3 is 13 amino acids long. V lost 0 bases and J 5 bases, leaving 8 bases between the germline ends. Per germline, CDR1 SGHNT and CDR2 YYREEE (reference sequence). The CDR3 DNA sequence: TGTGCCAGCAGCTTGGGGAGTCGGACTGAAGCTTTCTTT. Translation gives CASSLGSRTEAFF.

A note on this clone: The sample holds other DNA sequences that translate to the same CDR3. The chain uses TRBV30 and TRBJ1-1; D remains unclear. Per germline, CDR1 GTSNPN and CDR2 SVGIG (reference sequence). The CDR3 totals 12 residues. Trimming shortened V by 2 bases and J by 1 base, and 5 bases separated the two germline ends. CDR3 coding DNA: TGTGCCTGGAGTTCAGAGAACACTGAAGCTTTCTTT. As protein: CAWSSENTEAFF.

This clone was seen just once. The genes are TRBV6-5 and TRBJ1-6, with TRBD1 identical over 8 bases. The V segment lost 4 bases and the J segment 7 bases; nucleotides outside the gene matches: 3. Germline-derived CDR1 and CDR2 are MNHEY and SVGAGI. The CDR3 runs 14 residues. The CDR3, as DNA: TGTGCCAGCAGTTGGAGACAGGGGAATTCACCCCTCCACTTT. This sequence encodes CASSWRQGNSPLHF.

The chain couples TRBV20-1 to TRBJ2-1; D gene uncertain. The germline V gene has CDR1 DFQATT and CDR2 SNEGSKA (reference sequence). The V and J ends lost 6 bases and 6 bases respectively, with 9 bases between them. The CDR3 runs 11 residues. The CDR3 protein is CSARRINEQFF. The DNA of the CDR3 is TGCAGTGCCAGGAGAATCAATGAGCAGTTCTTC.

The chain has TRBV29-1 and TRBJ2-2, with D possibly matching TRBD1 (6 bases). The CDR3 totals 15 residues. Germline V gene sequence: CDR1 SQVTM, CDR2 ANQGSEA. Trimming pared 6 bases from V and 0 bases from J, leaving 14 bases between. CDR3: CSVFFGQPNTGELFF. The DNA for the CDR3 is TGCAGCGTCTTCTTTGGACAGCCGAACACCGGGGAGCTGTTTTTT.

The J gene is TRBJ2-7, the V gene TRBV7-6; 10 bases map to TRBD1. Germline V gene sequence: CDR1 SGHVS, CDR2 FNYEAQ. The J segment lost 0 bases and the V segment lost 7 bases, leaving 12 bases of the junction unmatched. The CDR3 runs to 17 residues. Written as DNA, the CDR3 is TGTGCCAGCACCAACGGTCCGGGACAGGGGAGCTCCTACGAGCAGTACTTC. Its protein is CASTNGPGQGSSYEQYF.

The chain uses TRBV30 and TRBJ2-1; TRBD2 matches 7 bases. Germline V gene lookup returns CDR1 GTSNPN and CDR2 SVGIG (reference sequence). After removal of 0 bases from V and 1 base from J, the junction contained 3 bases not matched to a gene. CDR3 size: 15 residues. Here the CDR3 reads CAWSVRRGSYNEQFF. The CDR3 region has the DNA TGTGCCTGGAGTGTACGGCGGGGGTCCTACAATGAGCAGTTCTTC.

This clone was seen once. V is TRBV5-1 and J is TRBJ2-1; 8 nucleotides agree with TRBD1. With V trimmed by 3 bases and J by 0 bases, 5 bases remained unmatched. The CDR3 runs to 16 residues. Germline lookup yields CDR1 SGHRS and CDR2 YFSETQ. The CDR3 region has the DNA TGCGCCAGCAGCTCCCAGGGGGCTCGCTCCTACAATGAGCAGTTCTTC. Protein sequence: CASSSQGARSYNEQFF.

V and J are TRBV30 and TRBJ1-2; D is ambiguous. The CDR3 consists of 11 residues. Germline V gene sequence: CDR1 GTSNPN, CDR2 SVGIG (reference sequence). The germline V and J ends were trimmed by 0 bases and 5 bases, with 4 bases remaining between them. CDR3 sequence reads: CAWSVIYGYTF. The CDR3 bases are TGTGCCTGGAGTGTAATATATGGCTACACCTTC.

The chain employs TRBV27 and TRBJ2-7; no clear D. The CDR3 is 14 amino acids. Germline loops: CDR1 MNHEY, CDR2 SMNVEV (reference sequence). Trimming removed 2 bases from V and 3 bases from J, with 11 bases in between. CDR3 sequence: CASSLLPAGYEQYF. For the CDR3, the DNA is TGTGCCAGCAGTTTACTTCCTGCAGGCTACGAGCAGTACTTC.

V is TRBV30 and J is TRBJ2-1; D is undetermined. The CDR3 sequence is 17 residues long. V lost 1 base to trimming and J lost 9 bases, with 25 bases between them. Germline V gives CDR1 GTSNPN, CDR2 SVGIG (reference sequence). The CDR3 is CAWSENFSGPITGEQFF. The CDR3 DNA reads as TGTGCCTGGAGTGAAAACTTCTCCGGGCCCATTACGGGTGAGCAGTTCTTC.

V usage is TRBV5-6 and J usage is TRBJ2-1; D is ambiguous. The germline gives CDR1 SGHDT, CDR2 YYEEEE. Trimming cost V 0 bases and J 1 base, with 11 bases left between them. CDR3 length: 16 residues. CDR3: CASSLGYTASYNEQFF. The CDR3 nucleotides read TGTGCCAGCAGCTTGGGGTATACAGCATCCTACAATGAGCAGTTCTTC. Together with reference TRBV5-6 and TRBJ2-1, the CDR3 gives the full variable domain: DAGVTQSPTHLIKTRGQQVTLRCSPKSGHDTVSWYQQALGQGPQFIFQYYEEEERQRGNFPDRFSGHQFPNYSSELNVNALLLGDSALYLCASSLGYTASYNEQFFGPGTRLTVL.

The V call is TRBV11-2, the J call TRBJ2-5; D is unclear. Germline V gives CDR1 SGHAT, CDR2 FQNNGV. The V end was cut by 0 bases, the J end by 3 bases, with 5 bases between. The CDR3 has 13 amino acids. The DNA for the CDR3 is TGTGCCAGCAGCTTAGACCTTGAAGAGACCCAGTACTTC. Translated: CASSLDLEETQYF.

This sequence joins TRBV29-1 and TRBJ2-1; D is tentatively TRBD1 or TRBD2 (5 bases each). Trimming shortened V by 3 bases and J by 3 bases, and 15 bases separated the two germline ends. Per the germline V gene, CDR1 is SQVTM and CDR2 is ANQGSEA. This CDR3 is 15 amino acids long. The CDR3 reads CSVDQGGGFYNEQFF. CDR3 nucleotide sequence: TGCAGCGTTGACCAGGGCGGAGGCTTCTACAATGAGCAGTTCTTC.

The chain joins TRBV6-5 to TRBJ1-6; D is uncertain. The CDR3 is 12 residues long. V was cut by 6 bases and J by 10 bases, with 10 bases left in between. Germline V gene sequence: CDR1 MNHEY, CDR2 SVGAGI. The CDR3 is CASSRRASPLHF. The CDR3 DNA reads as TGTGCCAGCAGCCGACGCGCCTCACCCCTCCACTTT.

This clone has only one observation. The chain couples TRBV5-1 to TRBJ2-3; no reliable D call. V was shortened by 3 bases and J by 0 bases, with 5 bases between the two germline ends. The CDR3 loop spans 13 amino acids. Germline-derived CDR1 and CDR2 are SGHRS and YFSETQ. Here the CDR3 reads CASSSASTDTQYF. The DNA of the CDR3 is TGCGCCAGCAGCTCAGCTAGCACAGATACGCAGTATTTT.

This clone occurred a few times. Here the CDR3 reads CASSVTSTPRDEQYF. Written as DNA, the CDR3 is TGTGCCAGCAGCGTTACTAGTACCCCTCGCGACGAGCAGTACTTC. The J gene is TRBJ2-7, the V gene TRBV9, with D perhaps TRBD2 (5 bases). Per germline, CDR1 SGDLS and CDR2 YYNGEE. V was clipped by 2 bases and J by 5 bases, with 17 bases between them. The CDR3 is 15 amino acids.

The rearrangement joins TRBV19 to TRBJ1-5; 9 bases fit TRBD1. CDR1 LNHDA and CDR2 SQIVND come from the germline V gene (reference sequence). The CDR3 totals 16 residues. The V and J ends lost 5 bases and 0 bases, in that order; junction bases with no gene match: 5. CDR3 nucleotides: TGTGCCAGTAGTTCGGACAGGGGATATAGCAATCAGCCCCAGCATTTT. Its translation is CASSSDRGYSNQPQHF.